This TCR beta chain stems from a study of human T cells and chemical hapten exposure. This clonotype appeared many times. TCRdb called the RACE reads again in MiXCR, with one record for every CDR3 protein. The data show 85,000 to 130,000 distinct CDR3 sequences, with about 12% seen just once and roughly 1.5% held by the top ten. The time point was: pre-sensitization, week 0. As to treatment: therapeutic diphenylcyclopropenone sensitization with weekly scalp DPC. Germline assignment: CDR1 LGHNA and CDR2 YSLEER. There are 15 residues in the CDR3. The V and J ends lost 1 base and 2 bases, in that order; junction bases with no gene match: 3.

Specimen: whole blood, collected in connection with sensitization to the hapten diphenylcyclopropenone (DPC). The chain couples TRBV4-3 to TRBJ2-3; 7 bases align to TRBD1. The sequence came from a woman between 50 and 59 years old with alopecia areata. Some clones in this sample may be carry-over from other donors' samples. In nucleotides, the CDR3 is TGCGCCAGCAGCCAAGGACAGGGCCCCACAGATACGCAGTATTTT. It yields the protein CASSQGQGPTDTQYF.